These 29 T cell receptor beta chains were sequenced from one sample in a study of cytomegalovirus exposure and HLA in healthy donors. 60 Vbeta and 13 Jbeta primers were used in PCR. Clones were sequenced by immunoSEQ multiplex PCR, and TCRdb holds only the in-frame ones, with some missing. The sample contains around 200,000 clones, about 77% of which appear only once. Sequencing was done on a sample of PBMCs. The receptors were sampled from a young man in good health and CMV-seropositive.

The rearrangement joins TRBV9 to TRBJ2-1; D might be TRBD2 (6 bases). Trimming removed 2 bases at V and 8 bases at J, with 20 bases between. The CDR3 has 16 amino acids. Germline V gene sequence: CDR1 SGDLS, CDR2 YYNGEE. The CDR3 protein is CASSVTAVGGSDEQFF. The DNA of the CDR3 is TGTGCCAGCAGCGTTACCGCGGTCGGGGGTAGCGATGAGCAGTTCTTC.

In its sample, this clone was seen a few times. V is TRBV7-2 and J is TRBJ2-3; weak D call: TRBD1 (5 bases). The length of the CDR3 is 13 residues. The V gene lost 1 base and the J gene lost 9 bases, with 11 bases spanning the gap. Per the germline V gene, CDR1 is SGHTA and CDR2 is FQGNSA. DNA of the CDR3: TGTGCCAGCAGCTTAGATTGGGCAGGGACGCAGTATTTT. Encoded protein: CASSLDWAGTQYF. The full variable domain, with the rest looked up from reference TRBV7-2 and TRBJ2-3, is GAGVSQSPSNKVTEKGKDVELRCDPISGHTALYWYRQSLGQGLEFLIYFQGNSAPDKSGLPSDRFSAERTGGSVSTLTIQRTQQEDSAVYLCASSLDWAGTQYFGPGTRLTVL.

V gene TRBV9 combines with J gene TRBJ2-3; D remains unclear. CDR1 is SGDLS and CDR2 is YYNGEE in the germline V gene. The length of the CDR3 is 14 residues. Trimming removed 4 bases from V and 2 bases from J, with 11 bases in between. The CDR3 spells CASSLRPFTDTQYF. CDR3 sequence (DNA): TGTGCCAGCAGCCTACGTCCTTTCACAGATACGCAGTATTTT.

The gene calls are TRBV14 and TRBJ2-1; TRBD2 might be the D (6 bases). V lost 7 bases, J lost 4 bases, and 14 bases lay in between. The CDR3 is 14 residues long. Germline CDR1 and CDR2: SGHDN and FVKESK. CDR3 region: CASTRDSGYNEQFF. The CDR3, as DNA: TGTGCCAGCACCCGCGACAGCGGGTACAATGAGCAGTTCTTC. The full variable domain, in which reference TRBV14 and TRBJ2-1 provide the parts outside the CDR3, is EAGVTQFPSHSVIEKGQTVTLRCDPISGHDNLYWYRRVMGKEIKFLLHFVKESKQDESGMPNNRFLAERTGGTYSTLKVQPAELEDSGVYFCASTRDSGYNEQFFGPGTRLTVL.

This clone was found a few times. CDR3 DNA: TGTGCCAGCAGCTCCGGGCAGCGGGAGACCCAGTACTTC. Protein: CASSSGQRETQYF. This chain uses TRBV7-8 with TRBJ2-5; D may be TRBD2 (5 bases). V dropped 4 bases and J dropped 5 bases, with 11 bases sitting between them. Germline V gene sequence: CDR1 SGHVS, CDR2 FQNEAQ. This CDR3 has 13 residues.

This rearrangement joins TRBV9 to TRBJ2-3; D may be TRBD2 (6 bases). CDR1 and CDR2 (germline): SGDLS, YYNGEE. V was trimmed by 4 bases and J by 6 bases, leaving 30 bases between them. There are 19 residues in the CDR3. CDR3 loop: CASSYPLAASYVAGDTQYF. As DNA, the CDR3 is TGTGCCAGCAGCTACCCATTGGCGGCTAGCTATGTTGCGGGGGATACGCAGTATTTT.

The chain combines TRBV5-4 with TRBJ2-7; TRBD1 matches 9 bases. CDR1 is SGHNT, CDR2 YYREEE, per germline (reference sequence). The CDR3 sequence is 13 residues long. Germline trimming cut 4 bases from V and 7 bases from J; bases unmatched to any gene: 6. The CDR3 nucleotides read TGTGCCAGCAGCCTTTCCGGGACAGGGGAGCAGTACTTC. This gives the protein CASSLSGTGEQYF.

The V call is TRBV28, the J call TRBJ2-7; 11 nucleotides match TRBD2. Germline V lookup: CDR1 MDHEN, CDR2 SYDVKM. With V trimmed by 0 bases and J by 4 bases, 2 bases remained unmatched. The CDR3 contains 15 residues. This CDR3 is CASSLWTSGKYEQYF. The DNA of the CDR3 is TGTGCCAGCAGTTTATGGACTAGCGGGAAATACGAGCAGTACTTC.

This clone came up a few times. The chain uses TRBV2 and TRBJ2-5; 7 bases are shared with TRBD1. J was trimmed by 4 bases and V by 7 bases; bases with no gene match: 15. This CDR3 has 16 residues. The V gene's germline CDR1 is SNHLY and CDR2 FYNNEI. CDR3 coding DNA: TGTGCCAGCATTCGAAGAAAGCTAGGGGGCGGAGAGACCCAGTACTTC. This encodes CASIRRKLGGGETQYF.

This clone is labeled medium-sized. The chain is built from TRBV7-9 and TRBJ2-1, with 8 bases that match TRBD2. J lost 6 bases, V lost 6 bases, and 4 bases had no gene match. This CDR3 has 13 amino acids. CDR1 and CDR2 from the germline V gene are SEHNR and FQNEAQ (reference sequence). This chain's CDR3 is CASSGGTSNEQFF. The CDR3 region has the DNA TGTGCCAGCAGTGGCGGGACTAGCAATGAGCAGTTCTTC.

The chain has TRBV30 and TRBJ2-7; 9 positions agree with TRBD2. Germline lookup yields CDR1 GTSNPN and CDR2 SVGIG (reference sequence). This CDR3 spans 15 amino acids. With V trimmed by 0 bases and J by 6 bases, 9 bases remained unmatched. This CDR3 reads CAWSVVGAGGSEQYF. CDR3 DNA: TGTGCCTGGAGTGTCGTCGGGGCGGGAGGGTCCGAGCAGTACTTC. The full variable domain, with the rest looked up from reference TRBV30 and TRBJ2-7, is SQTIHQWPATLVQPVGSPLSLECTVEGTSNPNLYWYRQAAGRGLQLLFYSVGIGQISSEVPQNLSASRPQDRQFILSSKKLLLSDSGFYLCAWSVVGAGGSEQYFGPGTRLTVT.

In its sample, this clone was seen once. This rearrangement joins TRBV11-3 to TRBJ2-3; 7 bases are a match to TRBD1. The germline V gene encodes CDR1 SGHNT and CDR2 YENEEA. Germline trimming cut 3 bases from V and 2 bases from J; bases unmatched to any gene: 2. This CDR3 has 14 amino acids. CDR3 in DNA: TGTGCCAGCAGCTTGGGGACAGACACAGATACGCAGTATTTT. It codes for CASSLGTDTDTQYF.

The CDR3 DNA is TGTGCCAGCAGCTTGGCTCGCGGGGAAGGGGAGACCCAGTACTTC. This gives the protein CASSLARGEGETQYF. This sequence joins TRBV5-4 and TRBJ2-5; tentatively, D is TRBD2 (6 bases). This CDR3 has 15 residues. Germline values: CDR1 SGHNT, CDR2 YYREEE (reference sequence). Trimming pared 0 bases from V and 5 bases from J, leaving 14 bases between.

V and J are TRBV2 and TRBJ2-7, with TRBD1 as a possible D gene (6 bases). This CDR3 spans 12 amino acids. Germline CDR1 and CDR2: SNHLY and FYNNEI. The V and J ends lost 9 bases and 2 bases respectively, with 11 bases between them. CDR3 amino acids: CASKGDPYEQYF. CDR3 DNA sequence: TGTGCCAGTAAGGGGGATCCCTACGAGCAGTACTTC.

The chain is built from TRBV4-1 and TRBJ1-4, with 8 bases fitting TRBD1. The J segment lost 3 bases and the V segment lost 4 bases, leaving 4 bases of the junction unmatched. Per germline, CDR1 MGHRA and CDR2 YSYEKL. This CDR3 spans 15 amino acids. The CDR3 region is CASSPQGVANEKLFF. DNA for the CDR3: TGCGCCAGCAGCCCACAGGGGGTGGCTAATGAAAAACTGTTTTTT.

The genes are TRBV28 and TRBJ1-2; 10 nucleotides line up with TRBD1. The CDR3 is made up of 14 amino acids. The germline V gene encodes CDR1 MDHEN and CDR2 SYDVKM. V shed 3 bases, J shed 7 bases, and the junction held 5 bases outside the gene matches. The DNA of the CDR3 is TGTGCCAGCAGTTTGGGGGACAGGGGTGGTGGCTACACCTTC. Translated: CASSLGDRGGGYTF.

The chain uses TRBV11-2 and TRBJ2-3; 7 nucleotides match TRBD2. With V trimmed by 5 bases and J by 3 bases, 5 bases remained unmatched. The CDR3 consists of 14 residues. Germline CDR1 reads SGHAT; CDR2 reads FQNNGV. The CDR3 DNA is TGTGCCAGCAGCAGGGACTATCAAACAGATACGCAGTATTTT. Protein product: CASSRDYQTDTQYF. The variable domain in full, completed from reference TRBV11-2 and TRBJ2-3, reads EAGVAQSPRYKIIEKRQSVAFWCNPISGHATLYWYQQILGQGPKLLIQFQNNGVVDDSQLPKDRFSAERLKGVDSTLKIQPAKLEDSAVYLCASSRDYQTDTQYFGPGTRLTVL.

This clone was observed a handful of times. This chain links TRBV19 with TRBJ1-4; 8 bases are a match to TRBD1. With 6 bases clipped from V and 6 bases from J, the junction kept 9 bases outside the gene matches. The CDR3 consists of 15 residues. Germline-derived CDR1 and CDR2 are LNHDA and SQIVND (reference sequence). The CDR3 DNA reads TGTGCCAGTAGATATCGGACAGGGTTGGATGAAAAACTGTTTTTT. Protein sequence: CASRYRTGLDEKLFF. Variable domain in full (rest from reference TRBV19 and TRBJ1-4): DGGITQSPKYLFRKEGQNVTLSCEQNLNHDAMYWYRQDPGQGLRLIYYSQIVNDFQKGDIAEGYSVSREKKESFPLTVTSAQKNPTAFYLCASRYRTGLDEKLFFGSGTQLSVL.

The chain employs TRBV19 and TRBJ1-2; weak D call: TRBD1 (5 bases). The CDR3 has 12 residues. CDR1 and CDR2 from the germline V gene are LNHDA and SQIVND (reference sequence). Trimming removed 9 bases at V and 4 bases at J, with 12 bases between. CDR3 protein: CASLLRGYGYTF. Here the CDR3 DNA reads TGTGCCAGCCTCCTTAGGGGCTATGGCTACACCTTC.

The chain uses TRBV11-2 and TRBJ1-3; no clear D. Germline V gives CDR1 SGHAT, CDR2 FQNNGV. V was cut by 5 bases and J by 4 bases, with 3 bases left in between. This CDR3 comprises 11 residues. The CDR3: CASSRGNTIYF. In DNA, the CDR3 is TGTGCCAGCAGCCGGGGAAACACCATATATTTT. Complete variable domain (other parts from reference TRBV11-2 and TRBJ1-3): EAGVAQSPRYKIIEKRQSVAFWCNPISGHATLYWYQQILGQGPKLLIQFQNNGVVDDSQLPKDRFSAERLKGVDSTLKIQPAKLEDSAVYLCASSRGNTIYFGEGSWLTVV.

This rearrangement joins TRBV28 to TRBJ2-6, with D unclear. This CDR3 comprises 16 residues. V was cut by 1 base and J by 0 bases, with 7 bases left in between. Per the germline V gene, CDR1 is MDHEN and CDR2 is SYDVKM. DNA for the CDR3: TGTGCCAGCAGTTTATTCAGAAGCTCTGGGGCCAACGTCCTGACTTTC. Its translation is CASSLFRSSGANVLTF.

About this clone itself: Germline is not matched at one junction end, which may reflect a read error. CDR3 amino acids: CASSLDSHNEQFF. The CDR3, as DNA: TGTGCTAGCAGTTTAGACAGCCACAATGAGCAGTTCTTC. The chain links TRBV7-7 to TRBJ2-1; possibly TRBD1 for D (5 bases). Germline V lookup: CDR1 SSHAT, CDR2 FNYEAQ (reference sequence). CDR3 length: 13 amino acids.

The gene calls are TRBV11-2 and TRBJ1-3; D gene unclear. The germline V gene encodes CDR1 SGHAT and CDR2 FQNNGV. The V end was cut by 1 base, the J end by 2 bases, with 12 bases between. This CDR3 has 16 amino acids. The CDR3 DNA sequence: TGTGCCAGCAGCTTAGTATCGCACAGAGCTGGAAACACCATATATTTT. Protein sequence: CASSLVSHRAGNTIYF.

A note on this clone: This CDR3 is also generated by other DNA sequences in the sample. The chain uses TRBV5-4 and TRBJ2-7, with 7 bases matching TRBD2. This CDR3 has 12 residues. V shed 0 bases and J 6 bases; nucleotides not matched to a gene: 0. Germline CDR1 is SGHNT and CDR2 is YYREEE (reference sequence). CDR3 residues: CASSLGGGEQYF. The CDR3 DNA reads as TGTGCCAGCAGCTTGGGGGGGGGCGAGCAGTACTTC.

This rearrangement joins TRBV7-9 to TRBJ2-5; 9 bases map to TRBD1. Losses at the gene ends were 2 bases for V and 5 bases for J; bases not matched to a gene: 3. Germline CDR1 and CDR2: SEHNR and FQNEAQ (reference sequence). The CDR3 has 14 amino acids. The chain's CDR3 is CASSLMGQGETQYF. The CDR3 coding sequence is TGTGCCAGCAGCTTAATGGGACAGGGCGAGACCCAGTACTTC.

This clone has just one count. The genes are TRBV7-9 and TRBJ1-2; no reliable D call. CDR1 and CDR2 from the germline V gene are SEHNR and FQNEAQ (reference sequence). Trimming pared 1 base from V and 8 bases from J, leaving 11 bases between. This CDR3 has 13 residues. For the CDR3, the DNA is TGTGCCAGCAGCTTAGGGGAGTCCCGCGGCTACACCTTC. It specifies CASSLGESRGYTF. The full variable domain, with the rest looked up from reference TRBV7-9 and TRBJ1-2, is DTGVSQNPRHKITKRGQNVTFRCDPISEHNRLYWYRQTLGQGPEFLTYFQNEAQLEKSRLLSDRFSAERPKGSFSTLEIQRTEQGDSAMYLCASSLGESRGYTFGSGTRLTVV.

This chain uses TRBV28 with TRBJ1-1; D remains ambiguous. The CDR3 length is 11 residues. In germline, CDR1 is MDHEN, CDR2 SYDVKM. Trimming took off 6 bases at V and 6 bases at J, with 8 bases between the two ends. The CDR3 DNA reads TGTGCCAGCAGATATGGCCCTGAAGCTTTCTTT. It encodes CASRYGPEAFF.

The chain couples TRBV6-1 to TRBJ1-5; D is uncertain. Per the germline V gene, CDR1 is MNHNS and CDR2 is SASEGT. CDR3 length: 16 residues. V dropped 4 bases and J dropped 1 base, with 14 bases sitting between them. The chain's CDR3 is CASSADAWRSNQPQHF. The CDR3 coding sequence is TGTGCCAGCAGTGCCGATGCGTGGCGGAGCAATCAGCCCCAGCATTTT.

The CDR3 DNA reads as TGTGCCAGCAGCTTAACGGGTGGTCATAATTCACCCCTCCACTTT. It codes for CASSLTGGHNSPLHF. The chain joins TRBV7-9 to TRBJ1-6; D is undetermined. The V and J ends lost 2 bases and 5 bases respectively, with 10 bases between them. In germline, CDR1 is SEHNR, CDR2 FQNEAQ (reference sequence). This CDR3 region has 15 residues.